This T cell receptor (beta chain) was identified in a study of CD8 T cells in Susac syndrome. RNA totalling about 0.45 to 1 ug underwent reverse transcription with random hexamers. Each CDR3 protein is one row after TCRdb ran MiXCR on the immunoSEQ multiplex PCR reads. The sample has about 210,000 distinct CDR3 sequences; 94% are singletons. Germline lookup yields CDR1 MNHEY and CDR2 SMNVEV (reference sequence). The V end lost 2 bases, the J end lost 6 bases, and 14 bases lay between the germline ends. The CDR3 totals 16 residues. The chain links TRBV27 to TRBJ1-6; TRBD1 might be the D (5 bases). Sequencing was carried out using CD4+ T cells from PBMCs. The receptor's source is a human donor with Susac syndrome. The CDR3 protein is CASSLTPRGANSPLHF. The CDR3 DNA sequence: TGTGCCAGCAGTTTAACCCCTAGGGGAGCTAATTCACCCCTCCACTTT.